This TCR beta chain was captured by sequencing in a study of T-cell reconstitution after alpha-beta-depleted transplantation in children (dated by TCRdb to 2016 to 2017). Notes on the research overall: The study quantitatively tracked T-cell immune reconstitution after TCRalphabeta/CD19-depleted allogeneic hematopoietic cell transplantation in children using TCR repertoire profiling.

This clonotype appeared many times. There is no known antigen for this receptor. Qualities for individual bases were not recorded, and no much larger clone is one base off. From the cysteine through the phenylalanine, the CDR3 covers 15 amino acids. Only the CDR3 DNA stays, 45 bases, in frame from base 1. The library relied on PCR. Sequencing was performed on an Illumina HiSeq 2500. TCR library preparation used molecular barcoding, with unique molecular identifiers applied to normalize quantification of the TCRbeta repertoire. TCRdb reprocessed the public reads (quality trimming at Q25 with fastp, clone calling with MiXCR) and kept in-frame beta chains. Rows with a matching CDR3 protein are joined into one entry that keeps the most common DNA and genes. For this sample the table gives some 530,000 distinct CDR3 sequences, of which around 13% were detected only once. Jointly, the top ten make up roughly 5.4% of the sample.

This receptor was taken from a human donor who donated a stem cell graft to a child with combined immunodeficiency. The V gene is TRBV21-1 and the J gene is TRBJ2-2. TRBV21-1 is a known pseudogene. Source: PBMCs from the stem cell graft donor, taken from the stem cell graft. The CDR3 region: CASSKARRVPGELFF. The DNA sequence follows: TGTGCCAGCAGCAAAGCGAGAAGGGTCCCCGGGGAGCTGTTTTTT.